The 2 T cell receptor beta chains below come from one sample, sequenced in a study of vaccination effects on CD4 cells after COVID-19. This table comes from immunoSEQ multiplex PCR, and its TCRdb copy is limited to in-frame clones, with some not included. The sample lists tens of thousands of clones, roughly 76% occurring once. These receptors are not linked to any known antigen. CD4+ T cells specific for antigen were expanded with viral peptide pools by the ViraFEST assay before sequencing. Following 10 days of culture, CD4+ T cells were isolated. According to the study, vaccine recipients showed no prior SARS-CoV-2 infection and negative nucleocapsid antibodies. The sequencing here drew on CD4+ T cells from PBMCs cultured with HCoV-OC43 spike peptides, taken before COVID-19 vaccination. Regarding subset: HCoV-OC43 spike overlapping peptide pool stimulation. The receptors come from a human donor who received a COVID-19 vaccine.

This chain joins TRBV19 and TRBJ1-5; TRBD1 might be the D (6 bases). Germline values: CDR1 LNHDA, CDR2 SQIVND (reference sequence). This CDR3 region has 15 residues. V dropped 7 bases and J dropped 1 base, with 14 bases sitting between them. The CDR3, as DNA: TGTGCCAGTAAAACTGAGGACAGAAGCAATCAGCCCCAGCATTTT. Translated, it gives CASKTEDRSNQPQHF.

J is TRBJ2-1 and V is TRBV18, with 9 bases matching TRBD1. The CDR3 is 16 amino acids. After removal of 5 bases from V and 7 bases from J, the junction contained 12 bases not matched to a gene. Per germline, CDR1 KGHSH and CDR2 LQKENI. CDR3 nucleotides: TGTGCCAGCTCAGACCCCCGAGGACAGGGGTGGAATGAGCAGTTCTTC. Translated: CASSDPRGQGWNEQFF. The full variable domain, in which reference TRBV18 and TRBJ2-1 provide the parts outside the CDR3, is NAGVMQNPRHLVRRRGQEARLRCSPMKGHSHVYWYRQLPEEGLKFMVYLQKENIIDESGMPKERFSAEFPKEGPSILRIQQVVRGDSAAYFCASSDPRGQGWNEQFFGPGTRLTVL.